This T cell receptor (beta chain) was recovered during a study of shared clonotypes between healthy human individuals. Study-wide context: In total, the donors were a couple of women and three men aged 18 to 49.

TCRdb keeps only in-frame clones here, not all; method: immunoSEQ multiplex PCR. The sample records just over 2,000,000 clones, roughly 94% being singletons. Germline-derived CDR1 and CDR2 are SGHDT and YYEEEE. V shed 0 bases and J shed 5 bases, with 11 bases lying between them. CDR3 length: 14 amino acids. Terminally differentiated effector memory CD45RA+ cells were left out of the naive CD8 fraction, which was CD45RO-negative and positively selected for CCR7. The receptor was derived from a man in his late teens or twenties in good health. Sequenced material: naive CD8+ T cells sorted from blood. The V and J genes are TRBV5-6 and TRBJ1-1; weak D call: TRBD1 (5 bases). CDR3 sequence: CASSLDSGRTEAFF. Here the CDR3 DNA reads TGTGCCAGCAGCTTGGACTCAGGGCGGACTGAAGCTTTCTTT.